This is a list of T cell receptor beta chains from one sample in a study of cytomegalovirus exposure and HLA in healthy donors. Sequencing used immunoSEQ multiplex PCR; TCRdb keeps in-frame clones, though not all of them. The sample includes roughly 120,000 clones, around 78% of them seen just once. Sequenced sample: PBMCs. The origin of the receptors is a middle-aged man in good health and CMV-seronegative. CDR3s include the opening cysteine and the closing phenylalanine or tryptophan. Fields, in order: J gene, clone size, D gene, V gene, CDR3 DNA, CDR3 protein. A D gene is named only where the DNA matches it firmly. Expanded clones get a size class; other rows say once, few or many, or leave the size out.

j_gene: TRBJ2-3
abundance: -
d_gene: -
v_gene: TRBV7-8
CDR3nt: TGTGCCAGCAGCTTTACAGGGCGTCAAGATACGCAGTATTTT
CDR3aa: CASSFTGRQDTQYF

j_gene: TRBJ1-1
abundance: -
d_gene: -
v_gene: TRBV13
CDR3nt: TGTGCCAGCAGCTTAGGACAGGGTGTTGACGAAGCTTTCTTT
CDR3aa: CASSLGQGVDEAFF

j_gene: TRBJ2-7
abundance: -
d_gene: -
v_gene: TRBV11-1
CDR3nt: TGTGCCAGCAGCTTAGGCCAGTACGAGCAGTACTTC
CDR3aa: CASSLGQYEQYF

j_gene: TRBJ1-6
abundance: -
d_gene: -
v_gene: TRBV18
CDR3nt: TGTGCCAGCTCCCCTCCCGAGGGATATAATTCACCCCTCCACTTT
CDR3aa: CASSPPEGYNSPLHF

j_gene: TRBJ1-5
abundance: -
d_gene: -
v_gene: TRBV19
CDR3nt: TGTGCCAGTAGTATCGGGGGGATCGATCAGCCCCAGCATTTT
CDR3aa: CASSIGGIDQPQHF

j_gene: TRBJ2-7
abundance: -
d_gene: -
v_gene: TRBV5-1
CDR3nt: TGCGCCAGCAGCTTGGGCAGGGCCGAGCAGTACTTC
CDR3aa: CASSLGRAEQYF

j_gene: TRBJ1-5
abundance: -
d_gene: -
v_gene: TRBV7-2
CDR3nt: TGTGCCAGCAGCTGGGGGCTTAATCAGCCCCAGCATTTT
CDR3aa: CASSWGLNQPQHF

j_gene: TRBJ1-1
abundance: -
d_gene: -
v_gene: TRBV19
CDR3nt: TGTGCCTGTAGCGGCAGGTACACTGAAGCTTTCTTT
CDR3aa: CACSGRYTEAFF

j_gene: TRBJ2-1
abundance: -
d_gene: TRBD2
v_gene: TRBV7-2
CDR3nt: TGTGCCAGCAGCTTTCCCGGGGCTAGCGGGGGGACCGAGCAGTTCTTC
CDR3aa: CASSFPGASGGTEQFF

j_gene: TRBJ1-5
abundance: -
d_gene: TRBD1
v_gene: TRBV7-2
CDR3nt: TGTGCCAGCAGCTTGGGACAGGGCGATCAGCCCCAGCATTTT
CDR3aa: CASSLGQGDQPQHF

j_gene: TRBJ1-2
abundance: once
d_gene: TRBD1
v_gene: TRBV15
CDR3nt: TGTGCCACCAGCGCGGACAGGGGTCAGGCCTACACCTTC
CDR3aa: CATSADRGQAYTF

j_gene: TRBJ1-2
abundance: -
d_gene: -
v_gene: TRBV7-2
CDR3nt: TGTGCCAGCAGCTTGGGCCCCCGGGGCTACACCTTC
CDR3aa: CASSLGPRGYTF

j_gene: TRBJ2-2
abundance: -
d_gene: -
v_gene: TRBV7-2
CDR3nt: TGTGCCAGCAGCTTGACCGGACTTTCCTCTTCCGGGGAGCTGTTTTTT
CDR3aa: CASSLTGLSSSGELFF

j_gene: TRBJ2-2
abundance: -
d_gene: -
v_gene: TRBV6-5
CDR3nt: TGTGCCAGCAGTTACTCGTTTCTCAACACCGGGGAGCTGTTTTTT
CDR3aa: CASSYSFLNTGELFF

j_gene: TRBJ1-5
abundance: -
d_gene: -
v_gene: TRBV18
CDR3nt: TGTGCCAGCTCATCAGGGTTTGAGCGAAGCAATCAGCCCCAGCATTTT
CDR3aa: CASSSGFERSNQPQHF

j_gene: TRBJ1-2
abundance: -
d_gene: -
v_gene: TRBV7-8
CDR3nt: TGTGCCAGCAGCTTATTTTCTAGGAGTTTCTATGGCTACACCTTC
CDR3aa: CASSLFSRSFYGYTF

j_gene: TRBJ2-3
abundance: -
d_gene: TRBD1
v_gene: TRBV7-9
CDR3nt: TGTGCCAGCAGCTGGCTGCCGGGACAGGGATTCACAGATACGCAGTATTTT
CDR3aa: CASSWLPGQGFTDTQYF

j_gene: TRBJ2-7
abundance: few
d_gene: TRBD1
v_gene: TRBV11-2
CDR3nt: TGTGCCAGCAGCCTGGGACAGGGACTATACGAGCAGTACTTC
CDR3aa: CASSLGQGLYEQYF

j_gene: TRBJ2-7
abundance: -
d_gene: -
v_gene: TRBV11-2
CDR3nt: TGTGCCAGCAGCTCCTCTGGACAGCTTTACTCCTACGAGCAGTACTTC
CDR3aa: CASSSSGQLYSYEQYF

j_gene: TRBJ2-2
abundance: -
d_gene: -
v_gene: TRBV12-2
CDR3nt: TGTGCAAGTCGCTCTCCACGGGGGGAGCTGTTTTTT
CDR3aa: CASRSPRGELFF

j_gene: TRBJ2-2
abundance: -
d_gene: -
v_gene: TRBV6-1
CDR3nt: TGTGCCAGCAGTGGCAGCAGGGGAGCGGGGACCTCGAACACCGGGGAGCTGTTTTTT
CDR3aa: CASSGSRGAGTSNTGELFF

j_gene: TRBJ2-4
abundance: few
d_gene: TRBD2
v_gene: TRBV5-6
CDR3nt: TGTGCCAGCAGCCGTAGCGGGCTCGAAAACATTCAGTACTTC
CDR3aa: CASSRSGLENIQYF

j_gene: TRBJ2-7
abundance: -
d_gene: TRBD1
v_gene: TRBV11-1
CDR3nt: TGTGCCAGCAGCCGGAACCTCCCGGGACAGGGGATCTCCTACGAGCAGTACTTC
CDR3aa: CASSRNLPGQGISYEQYF

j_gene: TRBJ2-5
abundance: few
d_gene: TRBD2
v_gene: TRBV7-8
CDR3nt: TGTGCCAGCAGCTTAATAGCGGGGGCCCCTTTGGAGACCCAGTACTTC
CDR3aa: CASSLIAGAPLETQYF

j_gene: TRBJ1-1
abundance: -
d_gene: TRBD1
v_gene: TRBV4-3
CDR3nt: TGCGCCAGCAGCCCTCAGGGGGAAGGGATGAACACTGAAGCTTTCTTT
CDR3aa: CASSPQGEGMNTEAFF

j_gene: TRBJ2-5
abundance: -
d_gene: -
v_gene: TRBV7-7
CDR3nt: TGTGCTAGCAGCCATCAGGGGCTAGAGGTGACCCAGTACTTC
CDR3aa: CASSHQGLEVTQYF

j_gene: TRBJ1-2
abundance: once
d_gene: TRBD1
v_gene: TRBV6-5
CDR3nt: TGTGCCAGCAGTTACCGGTCCGGACAGGCGCCCTATGGCTACACCTTC
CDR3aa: CASSYRSGQAPYGYTF

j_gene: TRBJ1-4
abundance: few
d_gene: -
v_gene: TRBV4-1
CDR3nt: TGCGCCAGCAGCCAAGTATCTCCCCGGGGAGTCGGAACTAATGAAAAACTGTTTTTT
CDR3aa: CASSQVSPRGVGTNEKLFF